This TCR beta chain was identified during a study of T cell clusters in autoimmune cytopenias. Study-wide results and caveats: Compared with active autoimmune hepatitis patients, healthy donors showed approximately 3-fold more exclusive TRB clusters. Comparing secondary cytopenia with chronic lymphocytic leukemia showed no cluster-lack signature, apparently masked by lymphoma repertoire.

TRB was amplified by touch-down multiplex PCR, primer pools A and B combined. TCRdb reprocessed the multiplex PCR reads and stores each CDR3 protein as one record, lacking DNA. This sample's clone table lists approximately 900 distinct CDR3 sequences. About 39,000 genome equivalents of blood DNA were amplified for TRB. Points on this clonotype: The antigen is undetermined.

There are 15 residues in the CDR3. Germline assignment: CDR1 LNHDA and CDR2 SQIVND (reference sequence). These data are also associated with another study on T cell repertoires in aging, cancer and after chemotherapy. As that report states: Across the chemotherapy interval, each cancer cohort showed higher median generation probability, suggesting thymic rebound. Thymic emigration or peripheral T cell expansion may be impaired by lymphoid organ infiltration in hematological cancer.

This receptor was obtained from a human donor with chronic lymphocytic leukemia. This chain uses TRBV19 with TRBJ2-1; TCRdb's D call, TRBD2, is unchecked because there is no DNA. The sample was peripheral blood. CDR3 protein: CASSGLAGAYNEQFF.